The T cell receptor (beta chain) under discussion was sequenced for a study of cytomegalovirus exposure and HLA in healthy donors (dated by TCRdb to between 2016 and 2019). Background on the whole study: An earlier analysis of 587 of the donors reported about 260 Gb of sequence data and 95 million to 120 million unique TCR beta sequences obtained from approximately 180 million T cells. About 280 gigabases of sequencing data and around 80 million unique TCR sequences made up an early release that covered several hundred HLA-typed donors. Of the 350 to 400 genotyped donors, approximately 83% fell in the genetic ancestry cluster associated with self-reported Caucasian donors. The study aimed to test whether cataloging public T cell receptors could reveal signatures of past pathogen exposure. The study profiled the T cell repertoires of about 720 subjects by immunosequencing and related them to cytomegalovirus serostatus. Along with the approximately 700-subject first cohort, a separate validation cohort of around 120 different subjects was used. The study combined high-throughput TCR immunosequencing, statistical association of individual TCRs with disease status, and machine learning to predict cytomegalovirus infection status. A later analysis re-examined previously published TCR beta repertoires from more than 650 donors and added high-resolution HLA genotyping to investigate patterns of TCR occurrence. Rather than using new phenotypic data, the later analysis identified candidate immune exposures from TCR beta sequences and from how often those sequences occurred across donors. An earlier analysis of 500 to 750 of the donors applied high-throughput TCR beta sequencing to assess whether each TCR beta V gene segment acted as functional or pseudogenic. Alongside the repertoire data, information on donor age, sex, ethnicity and CMV serostatus was compiled. Genome-wide SNP genotypes for about three fifths of the roughly 670 donors were used in a later genetic analysis, which treated that subset as a discovery cohort. Every repertoire in the discovery cohort had been generated on one and the same sequencing platform. HLA typing included class I and class II loci at four-digit resolution. Typing coverage varied by locus: roughly 620-640 donors for A, B, C, DRB1 and DQB1; under 550 for DQA1; about 570 for DPA1; around 490 for DPB1. Because of strong linkage in the cohort, roughly 5 DR-DQ haplotypes were treated as single units for association and clustering. Among 300 to 500 genotyped donors of the cohort, an average of about 240,000 unique TCR beta nucleotide sequences was sequenced per donor, of which roughly 17% were non-productive.

With regard to this clone: Its antigen is unknown. One base away there is no much larger clone; base qualities are not given.

General conclusions and limits of the study: The authors suggested that the approach could potentially be generalized to other disease states and immunological phenotypes. Specific HLA alleles were associated with 16,951 TCR beta sequences at a false discovery rate of 0.05 in a later analysis. In a later genetic analysis, a missense DCLRE1C variant was associated with V-gene and J-gene trimming of TCR beta chains, and the association was replicated in an independent cohort. Immune exposure information for the cohort was limited to CMV serostatus. In a later analysis, the rate of TCR association differed among HLA loci, with DRB1 alleles having the most associated TCRs and HLA-C alleles having the fewest. In a later analysis, most CMV-associated TCR beta chains were found to appear HLA-restricted, with HLA associations seemingly driven largely by CMV exposure. In an earlier analysis of some 500 of the donors, most TCR beta V segments were observed in productive rearrangements about 87% or about 30% of the time, broadly matching IMGT annotations. Because HLA typing was unavailable for some donors at each locus, only the typed subset was used in association tests. Linkage disequilibrium might explain the correlated functional status among segregating V segments, but an unknown experimental factor could not be excluded. Because the 87-base-pair reads could not distinguish some IMGT-functional V segments, including TRBV6-2 and TRBV6-3, those segments were excluded. Compared with the roughly 720-donor mean, donors in an Asian-associated ancestry cluster had fewer N-insertions in productive TCRs, according to a later genetic analysis. Only TCR beta chains were sequenced in this cohort, and the absence of alpha or paired-chain data limited detectable features. Several of the top co-occurrence clusters appeared to be linked to parvovirus B19, influenza, CMV and Epstein-Barr virus, according to a later analysis. A further reported finding was that TCR beta sequences accurately predicted the HLA-A and HLA-B alleles for most subjects in the first cohort. A total of fewer than 200 TCR beta chains were listed by the study as associated with cytomegalovirus. Across donors, most TCR sequences were observed very rarely, whereas some public TCRs were present in many individuals. Assigning TCR associations to individual alleles was difficult when HLA alleles, especially DR and DQ, strongly co-occurred. The classifier was reported to diagnose cytomegalovirus status with high specificity and sensitivity in both the original and validation cohorts. A cluster of highly shared sequence variants was judged likely to be a technical artifact of the sequencing pipeline. In vitro tests confirmed that a few of the cytomegalovirus-associated TCR beta chains recognize cytomegalovirus antigens. Roughly uniform sequencing depth across donors was assumed in presence/absence analyses, although this assumption may not hold. Roughly 15 rarely observed V segments, including chromosome 9 orphons, were excluded from the earlier analysis of about 610 of the donors because counts were too low. Compared with equally common non-associated chains, HLA-associated TCR beta chains in a later analysis were more clonally expanded and had lower generation probabilities.

The cohort comprised some 680 healthy bone marrow donors. All cohort members were sampled while nominally healthy, although unrecorded immune exposures were likely present. The donor tested CMV seronegative and was one of the 352 seronegative cohort members. Each donor provided a peripheral blood sample, and peripheral blood mononuclear cells were used for TCR beta sequencing. Genomic DNA was extracted from the blood cell samples with the Qiagen DNeasy Blood Extraction Kit. The library relied on the immunoSEQ multiplex PCR assay. The multiplex PCR relied on a mix of 60 forward primers for TCR Vbeta segments and 13 reverse primers for TCR Jbeta segments. A multiplex PCR assay on genomic DNA amplified the CDR3 region of rearranged TCR beta genes. The Illumina HiSeq System was used to sequence the amplified TCR beta libraries as 87-base-pair reads. Concerning the study's data processing: A later analysis counted some 80 million unique TCR beta chains across the 690 or so repertoires, and around 9.9 million of these chains were shared by at least two donors. Raw reads were error-corrected and collapsed into unique sequences by a nearest-neighbor algorithm in which closely related sequences were merged to remove PCR and sequencing errors. Alignment of CDR3 sequences to IMGT reference sequences was used to assign V, D and J gene segments. Each retained sequence needed at least a six-nucleotide match to both a V gene segment and a J gene segment. A rearrangement counted as productive if the CDR3 had no stop codons and remained in frame with V and J, and every other rearrangement counted as non-productive. Following IMGT convention, CDR3 was defined as the stretch from the second conserved V-encoded cysteine to the conserved J-encoded phenylalanine. In an earlier analysis of approximately 500 of the donors, sequences lacking an unambiguous match to a single V gene segment were excluded. In an earlier analysis of some 590 of the donors, a V segment was called functional when productive rearrangements were above 56.7%, and segregating when the standard deviation between donors exceeded 5%. A statistical classification framework was built for diagnosing cytomegalovirus status from the catalog of TCR beta chain sequences. A later analysis assigned V and J genes by comparing TCR nucleotide sequences with IMGT/GENE-DB human TR gene sequences. In a later analysis, CDR3 sequences and most-parsimonious VDJ recombination scenarios were assigned using the TCRdist pipeline. In a later analysis, every TCR beta chain was defined by the combination of its CDR3 amino acid sequence and its V-gene family, and reads without a unique V-gene family were dropped. As a way to deal with suspected cross-contamination and a sequencing artifact, a later analysis dropped 450 to 600 nucleotide sequences that were highly shared and had low generation probability. A later analysis calculated a clonal expansion index for each public chain from normalized within-repertoire ranks of inferred template counts. In a later analysis, generation probabilities were computed with a VDJ recombination model fitted to out-of-frame rearrangements, and the resulting probabilities were checked against IGoR. In a later analysis, TCR-TCR, TCR-HLA and TCR-CMV co-occurrence was scored with hypergeometric tests, and a repertoire-size bias correction was applied to TCR pairs. False discovery rates were estimated in a later analysis by permuting HLA or CMV assignments 20 times. In a later analysis, co-occurring TCRs were grouped with DBSCAN, and TCRdist sequence similarity was added when clustering was performed within HLA-allele-positive subsets. For co-occurrence clustering, repertoires with fewer than 30,000 or more than 120,000 public chains were excluded, along with four to six repertoires with anomalous nucleotide sharing. Held by TCRdb, this immuneACCESS table contains in-frame sequences only and omits some clones. Under half of the omission traces to an unresolved V gene where checked; the cause of the rest is unknown. D and trimming were read from the DNA, whereas the V and J calls and clone size are those reported in that table. The sample has over 130,000 clones on record, approximately 83% of them singletons. The ten largest clones add up to more than 2.5% of the sample.

The CDR3 runs 16 amino acids, cysteine and phenylalanine included. CDR3 DNA is the only sequence kept; it has 48 bases, read in frame from the first base. The V end gives up 4 bases and the J end 4 bases, leaving 11 bases in the junction not matched to a gene. The germline V gene (reference sequence) gives CDR1 as SGHNT and CDR2 as YYREEE. The receptor was derived from a male donor in good health and CMV-seronegative. The sequence joins TRBV5-4 to TRBJ2-7; the junction holds 10 bases that match TRBD2. Specimen: PBMCs. In nucleotides, the sequence is TGTGCCAGCAGCCCGGGGGCTAGCGGGAGAGGGTACGAGCAGTACTTC. Its product reads: CASSPGASGRGYEQYF.